The 22 T cell receptor beta chains reported below all come from one sample, sequenced in a study of T cell changes during pregnancy in multiple sclerosis. Clones were read by immunoSEQ multiplex PCR, and TCRdb kept only the in-frame ones, dropping some. The sample has tens of thousands of clones, about 90% seen once; the top ten hold about 1.5%. This material consisted of peripheral blood, taken in the first trimester of pregnancy. These receptors all stem from a female donor in good health, enrolled as a control in a pregnancy study.

V usage is TRBV15 and J usage is TRBJ2-5; D possibly corresponds to TRBD2 (7 bases). CDR3 length equals 14 residues. V was pared by 1 base and J by 4 bases, with 10 bases between. From germline, CDR1 is LNHNV and CDR2 YYDKDF (reference sequence). CDR3 protein: CATSRGGGGETQYF. The CDR3 DNA reads TGTGCCACCAGCAGAGGAGGGGGGGGAGAGACCCAGTACTTC.

The rearrangement joins TRBV30 to TRBJ1-3, with D perhaps matching TRBD1 (5 bases). Germline CDR1 and CDR2: GTSNPN and SVGIG (reference sequence). CDR3 length equals 13 residues. V was trimmed by 3 bases and J by 8 bases, leaving 14 bases between them. CDR3 nucleotides: TGTGCCTGGAGCCTCTACGGGGGGGACACCATATATTTT. It yields the protein CAWSLYGGDTIYF.

This clone was detected once. The chain couples TRBV6-1 to TRBJ2-7; 10 nucleotides line up with TRBD2. The CDR3 contains 14 residues. Losses at the gene ends were 2 bases for V and 9 bases for J; bases not matched to a gene: 7. In germline, CDR1 is MNHNS, CDR2 SASEGT. Here the CDR3 reads CASSEWLAGVRQYF. In DNA form, the CDR3 reads TGTGCCAGCAGTGAATGGCTAGCGGGGGTGCGGCAGTACTTC.

This chain joins TRBV23-1 and TRBJ1-5; TRBD1 is a possible D gene (6 bases). TRBV23-1 counts as an open reading frame of uncertain function. The V end lost 6 bases, the J end lost 3 bases, and 15 bases lay between the germline ends. CDR3 size: 15 residues. The DNA for the CDR3 is TGCGCCAGCAGCCCAAGGACAGTACTCAATCAGCCCCAGCATTTT. Translation: CASSPRTVLNQPQHF.

The rearrangement links TRBV4-2 to TRBJ1-1; maybe TRBD1 (6 bases). Germline CDR1 is LGHNA and CDR2 is YNFKEQ. The CDR3 totals 15 residues. The ends were cut back, 0 bases at V and 7 bases at J, with 15 bases in the middle. The CDR3 protein is CASSQDSGAPVEAFF. For the CDR3, the DNA is TGTGCCAGCAGCCAAGACTCAGGGGCCCCAGTTGAAGCTTTCTTT.

The gene calls are TRBV19 and TRBJ1-5; tentatively, D is TRBD1 (6 bases). CDR1 is LNHDA and CDR2 is SQIVND in the germline V gene (reference sequence). The V gene lost 10 bases and the J gene lost 4 bases, with 11 bases spanning the gap. The CDR3 runs 12 residues. The CDR3 is CATRQENQPQHF. In DNA form, the CDR3 reads TGTGCCACCCGACAGGAAAATCAGCCCCAGCATTTT.

The chain employs TRBV27 and TRBJ2-7, with D possibly TRBD2 on 5 matching bases. Looked up from germline, CDR1 is MNHEY and CDR2 is SMNVEV (reference sequence). This CDR3 has 17 residues. Trimming took 3 bases from V and 3 from J, leaving 21 bases between them. This CDR3 is CASSFQRGQLSIYEQYF. The CDR3 region has the DNA TGTGCCAGCAGTTTCCAACGGGGTCAGTTATCTATCTACGAGCAGTACTTC.

The CDR3 DNA follows: TGTGCCAGCAGCTTAGCCCGGGGCTATGGCTACACCTTC. The encoded protein is CASSLARGYGYTF. The chain is built from TRBV7-9 and TRBJ1-2; no reliable D call. The V gene lost 0 bases and the J gene lost 4 bases, with 6 bases spanning the gap. The CDR3 is 13 residues long. Germline CDR1 SEHNR, CDR2 FQNEAQ (reference sequence).

The J gene is TRBJ1-3, the V gene TRBV5-1; maybe TRBD1 (6 bases). The CDR3 has 14 residues. V was trimmed by 7 bases and J by 4 bases, leaving 15 bases between them. Germline loops: CDR1 SGHRS, CDR2 YFSETQ. In DNA, the CDR3 is TGCGCCAGCCTCACTACAGGGCAGGGAAACACCATATATTTT. Its protein product is CASLTTGQGNTIYF.

The chain recombines TRBV2 with TRBJ2-1; D remains unclear. Per the germline V gene, CDR1 is SNHLY and CDR2 is FYNNEI. The length of the CDR3 is 19 residues. Trimming pared 0 bases from V and 0 bases from J, leaving 18 bases between. The CDR3 nucleotides are TGTGCCAGCAGTGAAGCGCTTCTGCTAGACCCTACCTCCTACAATGAGCAGTTCTTC. This gives the protein CASSEALLLDPTSYNEQFF. Full variable domain (outside the CDR3, taken from reference TRBV2 and TRBJ2-1): EPEVTQTPSHQVTQMGQEVILRCVPISNHLYFYWYRQILGQKVEFLVSFYNNEISEKSEIFDDQFSVERPDGSNFTLKIRSTKLEDSAMYFCASSEALLLDPTSYNEQFFGPGTRLTVL.

V and J are TRBV6-5 and TRBJ2-7, with TRBD2 matching over 9 bases. The CDR3 consists of 14 residues. Germline trimming cut 6 bases from V and 9 bases from J; bases unmatched to any gene: 12. The germline V gene has CDR1 MNHEY and CDR2 SVGAGI. CDR3 DNA: TGTGCCAGCAGACCACTAGCGGGCCCTACGGGGCAGTACTTC. Amino acid sequence: CASRPLAGPTGQYF.

This chain joins TRBV7-9 and TRBJ2-7; TRBD1 matches at 7 bases. J gave up 3 bases and V 5 bases, and 4 bases lay outside the gene matches. Per the germline V gene, CDR1 is SEHNR and CDR2 is FQNEAQ (reference sequence). The CDR3 extends over 13 amino acids. CDR3 DNA sequence: TGTGCCAGCAGCCCGGGACAGAACTACGAGCAGTACTTC. Translation: CASSPGQNYEQYF. The full variable domain, completed using reference TRBV7-9 and TRBJ2-7, is DTGVSQNPRHKITKRGQNVTFRCDPISEHNRLYWYRQTLGQGPEFLTYFQNEAQLEKSRLLSDRFSAERPKGSFSTLEIQRTEQGDSAMYLCASSPGQNYEQYFGPGTRLTVT.

V and J are TRBV5-1 and TRBJ2-1; 15 bases are shared with TRBD2. The J segment lost 6 bases and the V segment lost 4 bases, leaving 5 bases of the junction unmatched. The CDR3 consists of 16 residues. Germline V gives CDR1 SGHRS, CDR2 YFSETQ. The DNA of the CDR3 is TGCGCCAGCAGCATCGGACTAGCGGGAGGGGTCAATGAGCAGTTCTTC. This translates into CASSIGLAGGVNEQFF. Complete variable domain (other parts from reference TRBV5-1 and TRBJ2-1): KAGVTQTPRYLIKTRGQQVTLSCSPISGHRSVSWYQQTPGQGLQFLFEYFSETQRNKGNFPGRFSGRQFSNSRSEMNVSTLELGDSALYLCASSIGLAGGVNEQFFGPGTRLTVL.

This clone has just a few counts. This chain uses TRBV7-9 with TRBJ1-2, with TRBD1 matching 7 bases. Per the germline V gene, CDR1 is SEHNR and CDR2 is FQNEAQ (reference sequence). The CDR3 contains 14 residues. The junction had 5 bases not matched to a gene; V was cut back by 5 bases and J by 2 bases. The CDR3 protein is CASSLGQANYGYTF. CDR3 DNA sequence: TGTGCCAGCAGCCTTGGACAGGCCAACTATGGCTACACCTTC.

The sample holds a few counts of this clone. The rearrangement joins TRBV11-2 to TRBJ1-1; possible D gene TRBD1, 5 bases. Trimming cost V 1 base and J 11 bases, with 11 bases left between them. This CDR3 is built from 12 residues. Germline V gene data show CDR1 as SGHAT and CDR2 as FQNNGV. CDR3 region: CASSLGFRGAFF. The CDR3 DNA is TGTGCCAGCAGCTTAGGATTTCGGGGGGCTTTCTTT.

This clone was observed once. V gene TRBV28 combines with J gene TRBJ2-1; no clear D gene. Germline lookup yields CDR1 MDHEN and CDR2 SYDVKM. V shed 5 bases and J shed 0 bases, with 11 bases lying between them. The CDR3 length is 15 residues. The CDR3 DNA sequence: TGTGCCAGCAGTCCCCACACCGTCTCCTACAATGAGCAGTTCTTC. Amino acids: CASSPHTVSYNEQFF.

This clone has only one observation. The chain carries TRBV6-1 and TRBJ1-4; perhaps TRBD1 as D (6 bases). The CDR3 has 17 amino acids. V was clipped by 2 bases and J by 0 bases, with 13 bases between them. Germline loops: CDR1 MNHNS, CDR2 SASEGT. CDR3 protein: CASSEQDRRATNEKLFF. CDR3 DNA: TGTGCCAGCAGTGAACAGGACAGACGGGCAACTAATGAAAAACTGTTTTTT.

This chain joins TRBV5-1 and TRBJ2-7; possibly TRBD2 for D (5 bases). Germline values: CDR1 SGHRS, CDR2 YFSETQ. The CDR3 is 15 residues long. V was trimmed by 2 bases and J by 2 bases, leaving 14 bases between them. CDR3 amino acids: CASSFSVGITYEQYF. The CDR3 DNA sequence: TGCGCCAGCAGCTTTAGCGTGGGGATTACCTACGAGCAGTACTTC. The entire variable domain, with the rest obtained from reference TRBV5-1 and TRBJ2-7, is as follows: KAGVTQTPRYLIKTRGQQVTLSCSPISGHRSVSWYQQTPGQGLQFLFEYFSETQRNKGNFPGRFSGRQFSNSRSEMNVSTLELGDSALYLCASSFSVGITYEQYFGPGTRLTVT.

This chain connects TRBV30 to TRBJ1-4; D gene unclear. Germline V gene lookup returns CDR1 GTSNPN and CDR2 SVGIG (reference sequence). Trimming removed 6 bases from V and 5 bases from J, with 16 bases in between. The CDR3 length is 14 residues. The CDR3 region has the DNA TGTGCCTGCCAGTCCGGGGTGGGGAATGAAAAACTGTTTTTT. Protein product: CACQSGVGNEKLFF.

This clone was found once. The chain uses TRBV6-1 and TRBJ2-1; 14 nucleotides align to TRBD2. The germline V gene has CDR1 MNHNS and CDR2 SASEGT. The CDR3 has 15 residues. With V trimmed by 5 bases and J by 8 bases, 5 bases remained unmatched. CDR3 coding DNA: TGTGCCAGCAGTAAGGGACTAGCGGGAGTTGATGAGCAGTTCTTC. Its translation is CASSKGLAGVDEQFF.

J is TRBJ2-7 and V is TRBV6-1; D perhaps matches TRBD1 (6 bases). Trimming stripped 6 bases from V and 7 bases from J, with 16 bases between. Germline V CDR1 and CDR2: MNHNS, SASEGT. This CDR3 is built from 13 residues. The CDR3: CASSNRALGEQYF. In DNA form, the CDR3 reads TGTGCCAGCAGCAACAGGGCCCTCGGGGAGCAGTACTTC.

The chain joins TRBV11-2 to TRBJ2-7, with 8 bases lining up with TRBD2. V shed 3 bases and J 5 bases; nucleotides not matched to a gene: 21. Germline CDR1 SGHAT, CDR2 FQNNGV. This CDR3 has 19 residues. CDR3: CASSFSGGLGGEGLDEQYF. CDR3 DNA: TGTGCCAGCAGCTTCAGCGGGGGCTTGGGGGGAGAGGGGCTGGACGAGCAGTACTTC.